Shown below are 10 T cell receptor beta chains from a single sample sequenced in a study of T cell responses to AZD1222 COVID-19 vaccine. TCRdb keeps only in-frame clones here, not all; method: immunoSEQ multiplex PCR. The repertoire holds over 110,000 clones, with roughly nine tenths as singletons. Specimen: peripheral blood, collected 28 days after the second AZD1222 dose. The receptors shown here come from an adult who received the AZD1222 COVID-19 vaccine.

This clone was counted a few times. This sequence joins TRBV19 and TRBJ1-2, with 7 bases fitting TRBD1. V trimming: 1 base; J trimming: 8 bases; junction bases outside the gene matches: 4. The CDR3 totals 13 residues. Germline assignment: CDR1 LNHDA and CDR2 SQIVND (reference sequence). CDR3 protein: CASSIAGTDGYTF. Here the CDR3 DNA reads TGTGCCAGTAGTATAGCGGGGACAGACGGCTACACCTTC.

The chain is built from TRBV5-1 and TRBJ2-3; maybe TRBD1 (6 bases). CDR1 is SGHRS, CDR2 YFSETQ, per germline. The CDR3 contains 15 residues. V lost 3 bases, J lost 0 bases, and 11 bases lay in between. The CDR3 region has the DNA TGCGCCAGCAGCTCTGGGACAAGCAGCACAGATACGCAGTATTTT. Translating gives CASSSGTSSTDTQYF. Full variable domain (outside the CDR3, taken from reference TRBV5-1 and TRBJ2-3): KAGVTQTPRYLIKTRGQQVTLSCSPISGHRSVSWYQQTPGQGLQFLFEYFSETQRNKGNFPGRFSGRQFSNSRSEMNVSTLELGDSALYLCASSSGTSSTDTQYFGPGTRLTVL.

V usage is TRBV7-3 and J usage is TRBJ1-1; D remains unclear. CDR3 length: 15 residues. Trimming removed 4 bases from V and 0 bases from J, with 12 bases in between. Germline values: CDR1 SGHTA, CDR2 FQGTGA. The CDR3 here is CASSSLGQVNTEAFF. The CDR3 coding sequence is TGTGCCAGCAGCTCCCTAGGGCAGGTGAACACTGAAGCTTTCTTT. The full variable domain, in which reference TRBV7-3 and TRBJ1-1 provide the parts outside the CDR3, is GAGVSQTPSNKVTEKGKYVELRCDPISGHTALYWYRQSLGQGPEFLIYFQGTGAADDSGLPNDRFFAVRPEGSVSTLKIQRTERGDSAVYLCASSSLGQVNTEAFFGQGTRLTVV.

The rearrangement uses TRBV7-9 and TRBJ1-2; TRBD1 matches at 9 bases. Germline V gives CDR1 SEHNR, CDR2 FQNEAQ (reference sequence). Germline trimming cut 4 bases from V and 0 bases from J; bases unmatched to any gene: 12. The CDR3 runs to 18 residues. CDR3 bases: TGTGCCAGCAGCTATCCGGACAGGGGAAAAAAAGCTAACTATGGCTACACCTTC. Translation: CASSYPDRGKKANYGYTF.

The chain links TRBV2 to TRBJ2-2, with D possibly being TRBD2 (7 bases). Germline assignment: CDR1 SNHLY and CDR2 FYNNEI. Trimming cost V 3 bases and J 5 bases, with 19 bases left between them. CDR3 length: 17 residues. The CDR3 nucleotides are TGTGCCAGCAGTGATCAGTCTCGGGGGGCTGGAACCGGGGAGCTGTTTTTT. Translating it yields CASSDQSRGAGTGELFF. Drawing the rest from reference TRBV2 and TRBJ2-2, the complete variable domain is EPEVTQTPSHQVTQMGQEVILRCVPISNHLYFYWYRQILGQKVEFLVSFYNNEISEKSEIFDDQFSVERPDGSNFTLKIRSTKLEDSAMYFCASSDQSRGAGTGELFFGEGSRLTVL.

V usage is TRBV29-1 and J usage is TRBJ1-2; D gene uncertain. This CDR3 spans 13 amino acids. The germline V and J ends were trimmed by 4 bases and 5 bases, with 14 bases remaining between them. Germline CDR1 and CDR2: SQVTM and ANQGSEA. In nucleotides, the CDR3 is TGCAGCGTTGTCTGGACTGGGAATTATGGCTACACCTTC. It specifies CSVVWTGNYGYTF.

The J gene is TRBJ1-4, the V gene TRBV30, with D unresolved. This CDR3 region has 15 residues. V was trimmed by 2 bases and J by 7 bases, leaving 17 bases between them. CDR1 and CDR2 from the germline V gene are GTSNPN and SVGIG (reference sequence). The CDR3 DNA reads TGTGCCTGGAGTTTATCTGGGCAGTCGGGTGAAAAACTGTTTTTT. Encoded protein: CAWSLSGQSGEKLFF.

This chain joins TRBV7-9 and TRBJ1-2; the D is unclear. The CDR3 is made up of 15 amino acids. Trimming stripped 6 bases from V and 5 bases from J, with 19 bases between. Germline V gene lookup returns CDR1 SEHNR and CDR2 FQNEAQ (reference sequence). The CDR3: CASRLPSPGSYGYTF. CDR3 sequence (DNA): TGTGCCAGCAGGCTTCCAAGCCCGGGATCTTATGGCTACACCTTC. The variable domain in full, with the rest retrieved from reference TRBV7-9 and TRBJ1-2, is DTGVSQNPRHKITKRGQNVTFRCDPISEHNRLYWYRQTLGQGPEFLTYFQNEAQLEKSRLLSDRFSAERPKGSFSTLEIQRTEQGDSAMYLCASRLPSPGSYGYTFGSGTRLTVV.

The chain uses TRBV4-3 and TRBJ1-1; TRBD1 is a possible D gene (5 bases). Germline V gene data show CDR1 as LGHNA and CDR2 as YSLEER. This CDR3 contains 19 residues. The V gene lost 3 bases and the J gene lost 2 bases, with 25 bases spanning the gap. The CDR3 loop is CASSQPTGGVQFVNTEAFF. The CDR3 DNA sequence: TGCGCCAGCAGCCAGCCAACCGGGGGGGTACAGTTCGTCAACACTGAAGCTTTCTTT.

This chain uses TRBV6-5 with TRBJ1-2; perhaps TRBD1 as D (5 bases). With 5 bases removed from V and 5 bases from J, the gap between germline ends came to 12 bases. The CDR3 totals 13 residues. CDR1 is MNHEY, CDR2 SVGAGI, per germline. CDR3 sequence reads: CASSPGAGYGYTF. The CDR3 nucleotides read TGTGCCAGCAGTCCAGGCGCAGGGTATGGCTACACCTTC.